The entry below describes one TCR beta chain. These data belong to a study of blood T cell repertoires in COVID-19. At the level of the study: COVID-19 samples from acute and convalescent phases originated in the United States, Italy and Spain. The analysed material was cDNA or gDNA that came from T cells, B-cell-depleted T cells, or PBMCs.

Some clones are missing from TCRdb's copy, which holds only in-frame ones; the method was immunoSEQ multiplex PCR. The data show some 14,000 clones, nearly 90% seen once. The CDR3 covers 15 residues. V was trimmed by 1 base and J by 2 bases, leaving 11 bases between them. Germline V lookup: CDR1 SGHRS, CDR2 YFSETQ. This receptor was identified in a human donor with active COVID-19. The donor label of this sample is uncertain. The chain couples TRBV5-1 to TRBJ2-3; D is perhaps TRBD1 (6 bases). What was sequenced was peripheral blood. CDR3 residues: CASSLTHRVTDTQYF. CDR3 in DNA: TGCGCCAGCAGCTTGACCCACAGGGTCACAGATACGCAGTATTTT.